This T cell receptor beta chain was identified during a study of T cells after yellow fever vaccination. Study results and limitations: The booster saw the reappearance of most primary-vaccination clones (roughly 96% CD4, 80% to 90% CD8).

MiXCR, run by TCRdb on the 5' RACE reads, gives a single entry per CDR3 protein. The sample has some 500,000 distinct CDR3 sequences; roughly 14% are singletons. Germline lookup yields CDR1 SGHDN and CDR2 FVKESK. The CDR3 length is 17 residues. With 0 bases clipped from V and 1 base from J, the junction kept 6 bases outside the gene matches. This clonotype was seen a few times. What it binds is unknown. Specimen: PBMCs, collected on the day of the yellow fever booster vaccination. This sequence joins TRBV14 and TRBJ2-1, with TRBD2 identical over 7 bases. This clonotype was obtained from a man aged 25-45 years who received the YFV17D yellow fever vaccine. The CDR3 DNA reads TGTGCCAGCAGCCAAGATAAGGCGGGAGCTTCCTACAATGAGCAGTTCTTC. Encoded protein: CASSQDKAGASYNEQFF.